Shown below are 7 T cell receptor beta chains from a single sample sequenced in a study of cytomegalovirus exposure and HLA in healthy donors. The primer mix had 60 Vbeta and 13 Jbeta primers. Using immunoSEQ multiplex PCR, the repertoire was profiled, and TCRdb retains in-frame clones only, with some absent. The sample holds about 78,000 clones; 80% are singletons and the top ten take approximately 29%. Sequencing input: PBMCs. These receptors were obtained from a man aged 50-60 years in good health and CMV-seropositive.

The CDR3 sequence: CASSYSWTSGYEQYF. The CDR3 DNA follows: TGTGCCAGCAGTTACTCCTGGACTAGCGGCTACGAGCAGTACTTC. This chain connects TRBV6-5 to TRBJ2-7; 10 bases map to TRBD2. Germline V lookup: CDR1 MNHEY, CDR2 SVGAGI. The junction had 2 bases not matched to a gene; V was cut back by 0 bases and J by 3 bases. The CDR3 has 15 amino acids.

The chain links TRBV11-2 to TRBJ2-7; tentatively, D is TRBD2 (6 bases). V was clipped by 6 bases and J by 5 bases, with 14 bases between them. Germline V gene sequence: CDR1 SGHAT, CDR2 FQNNGV. The CDR3 is 13 residues long. DNA of the CDR3: TGTGCCAGCAGTCCCCGGCCGGGGGACGAGCAGTACTTC. Translated: CASSPRPGDEQYF.

The chain couples TRBV11-3 to TRBJ2-2, with D maybe TRBD1 (6 bases). V lost 4 bases to trimming and J lost 9 bases, with 12 bases between them. The CDR3 extends over 13 amino acids. Germline loops: CDR1 SGHNT, CDR2 YENEEA. Written as DNA, the CDR3 is TGTGCCAGCAGCTCCGTTAGGGGGAGGGAGCTGTTTTTT. Translation gives CASSSVRGRELFF.

V is TRBV7-2 and J is TRBJ1-2; 9 bases map to TRBD1. Germline V gene lookup returns CDR1 SGHTA and CDR2 FQGNSA. V shed 5 bases and J 8 bases; nucleotides not matched to a gene: 9. The CDR3 is 14 residues long. CDR3 region: CASSQVNRGRGYTF. CDR3 DNA: TGTGCCAGCAGCCAAGTCAACAGGGGGCGAGGCTACACCTTC.

This sequence joins TRBV27 and TRBJ2-7, with 9 bases lining up with TRBD2. V trimming: 7 bases; J trimming: 0 bases; junction bases outside the gene matches: 1. CDR1 and CDR2 from the germline V gene are MNHEY and SMNVEV (reference sequence). This CDR3 is 13 amino acids long. The CDR3 here is CASTSGISYEQYF. As DNA, the CDR3 is TGTGCCAGCACTAGCGGGATCTCCTACGAGCAGTACTTC.

V is TRBV5-1 and J is TRBJ2-5, with a weak D call TRBD2 (6 bases). V was pared by 0 bases and J by 6 bases, with 18 bases between. CDR1 and CDR2 from the germline V gene are SGHRS and YFSETQ. The CDR3 spans 16 residues. The CDR3 bases are TGCGCCAGCAGCTTGGCCGGGGGAATTGTAGCAAAGACCCAGTACTTC. Its protein is CASSLAGGIVAKTQYF.

This chain links TRBV7-9 with TRBJ2-2; D gene uncertain. Trimming took off 5 bases at V and 7 bases at J, with 17 bases between the two ends. Germline V gives CDR1 SEHNR, CDR2 FQNEAQ (reference sequence). The CDR3 loop spans 15 amino acids. CDR3 sequence (DNA): TGTGCCAGCAGCCGAGCCCCATCTTTTAACGGGGAGCTGTTTTTT. Its protein is CASSRAPSFNGELFF.